The 17 T cell receptor beta chains given below trace back to one sample, sequenced in a study of blood T cell repertoires in COVID-19. Clones were sequenced by immunoSEQ multiplex PCR, and TCRdb holds only the in-frame ones, with some missing. The data contain 100,000 to 150,000 clones, about 86% of them singletons. Source material: PBMCs or T cells enriched from blood (not recorded which). These receptors were collected from a woman aged 50 to 65 who had recovered from COVID-19.

The genes are TRBV18 and TRBJ1-1, with D perhaps TRBD1 (6 bases). The CDR3 is 14 amino acids. In germline, CDR1 is KGHSH, CDR2 LQKENI. Trimming cost V 7 bases and J 4 bases, with 16 bases left between them. The CDR3 loop is CASWGGRGSTEAFF. DNA of the CDR3: TGTGCCAGCTGGGGGGGCAGGGGAAGCACTGAAGCTTTCTTT.

The rearrangement links TRBV7-9 to TRBJ2-2; maybe TRBD2 (5 bases). Trimming pared 5 bases from V and 6 bases from J, leaving 16 bases between. The CDR3 totals 15 residues. Germline V gives CDR1 SEHNR, CDR2 FQNEAQ (reference sequence). The CDR3 loop reads CASSTTPRGSGELFF. CDR3 DNA sequence: TGTGCCAGCAGCACGACACCTCGAGGGTCCGGGGAGCTGTTTTTT.

The V and J genes are TRBV5-5 and TRBJ2-5, with no clear D. Germline assignment: CDR1 SGHKS and CDR2 YYEKEE (reference sequence). The CDR3 is 16 residues long. V was cut by 0 bases and J by 3 bases, with 15 bases left in between. CDR3 bases: TGTGCCAGCAGCTTGGTTACCGAGACATCCGAAGAGACCCAGTACTTC. Amino acid sequence: CASSLVTETSEETQYF.

The rearrangement joins TRBV27 to TRBJ2-3, with a tentative D call TRBD2 (7 bases). The CDR3 runs 17 residues. Trimming took 5 bases from V and 1 from J, leaving 19 bases between them. Germline CDR1 reads MNHEY; CDR2 reads SMNVEV (reference sequence). As DNA, the CDR3 is TGTGCCAGCAGTCCCGGGCGGGGGCGAAGCGGCACAGATACGCAGTATTTT. The encoded protein is CASSPGRGRSGTDTQYF.

V is TRBV29-1 and J is TRBJ2-2; D is undetermined. The V end lost 3 bases, the J end lost 2 bases, and 7 bases lay between the germline ends. CDR3 length equals 13 residues. Per the germline V gene, CDR1 is SQVTM and CDR2 is ANQGSEA. The DNA of the CDR3 is TGCAGCGTTGATGGGCATAACACCGGGGAGCTGTTTTTT. It specifies CSVDGHNTGELFF.

In its sample, this clone was seen once. This chain uses TRBV3-1 (or the pseudogene TRBV3-2) with TRBJ2-5, with 7 bases that match TRBD2. Germline values: CDR1 LGHDT, CDR2 YNNKEL (reference sequence). After removal of 0 bases from V and 0 bases from J, the junction contained 7 bases not matched to a gene. CDR3 length: 17 amino acids. This CDR3 is CASSQDWAGRDQETQYF. CDR3 in DNA: TGTGCCAGCAGCCAAGATTGGGCAGGGAGGGACCAAGAGACCCAGTACTTC.

The chain uses TRBV7-9 and TRBJ1-3; possible D gene TRBD1, 6 bases. The CDR3 covers 15 residues. In germline, CDR1 is SEHNR, CDR2 FQNEAQ (reference sequence). V lost 4 bases and J 3 bases, leaving 13 bases between the germline ends. CDR3 sequence reads: CASSSQQGDGNTIYF. The CDR3 DNA follows: TGTGCCAGCAGCTCACAACAGGGAGATGGAAACACCATATATTTT.

The CDR3 sequence: CASSPIPQAPKQETQYF. DNA of the CDR3: TGTGCCAGCAGTCCCATCCCACAGGCCCCTAAGCAAGAGACCCAGTACTTC. This chain connects TRBV28 to TRBJ2-5; weak D call: TRBD1 (5 bases). The germline V gene has CDR1 MDHEN and CDR2 SYDVKM. Trimming cost V 5 bases and J 2 bases, with 21 bases left between them. CDR3 length: 17 amino acids.

The chain has TRBV11-2 and TRBJ2-5, with 12 bases aligning to TRBD2. Germline assignment: CDR1 SGHAT and CDR2 FQNNGV. This CDR3 has 18 amino acids. The junction had 10 bases not matched to a gene; V was cut back by 0 bases and J by 5 bases. The chain's CDR3 is CASSLDVWTSGERETQYF. The CDR3 DNA is TGTGCCAGCAGCTTAGACGTCTGGACTAGCGGGGAGCGGGAGACCCAGTACTTC.

The V call is TRBV10-3, the J call TRBJ2-3; 10 positions agree with TRBD2. CDR1 and CDR2 (germline): ENHRY, SYGVKD. Germline trimming cut 2 bases from V and 0 bases from J; bases unmatched to any gene: 2. This CDR3 contains 16 residues. CDR3 coding DNA: TGTGCCATCAGTGAGGTAGCGGGGGGTAGCACAGATACGCAGTATTTT. Translating gives CAISEVAGGSTDTQYF.

The gene calls are TRBV3-1 (or the pseudogene TRBV3-2) and TRBJ2-7, with 8 nucleotides matching TRBD2. This CDR3 region has 15 residues. After removal of 5 bases from V and 0 bases from J, the junction contained 6 bases not matched to a gene. Per the germline V gene, CDR1 is LGHDT and CDR2 is YNNKEL (reference sequence). Here the CDR3 reads CASSLRTSISYEQYF. The CDR3 DNA sequence: TGTGCCAGCAGCTTACGGACTAGCATCTCCTACGAGCAGTACTTC.

The chain combines TRBV20-1 with TRBJ1-5, with a possible D match to TRBD1 (6 bases). V was cut by 3 bases and J by 4 bases, with 7 bases left in between. The CDR3 totals 12 residues. Germline CDR1 reads DFQATT; CDR2 reads SNEGSKA (reference sequence). CDR3 in amino acids: CSASQGNQPQHF. The CDR3 nucleotides read TGCAGTGCTAGTCAGGGGAATCAGCCCCAGCATTTT.

J is TRBJ2-7 and V is TRBV3-1 (or the pseudogene TRBV3-2); possibly TRBD1 for D (6 bases). The V gene's germline CDR1 is LGHDT and CDR2 YNNKEL (reference sequence). Trimming removed 0 bases from V and 6 bases from J, with 9 bases in between. The CDR3 consists of 13 residues. In DNA form, the CDR3 reads TGTGCCAGCAGCCAAGATTGGGGGCGCGAGCAGTACTTC. Translated, it gives CASSQDWGREQYF.

The chain recombines TRBV5-4 with TRBJ1-6; 9 positions match TRBD1. J lost 1 base, V lost 4 bases, and 6 bases had no gene match. Per the germline V gene, CDR1 is SGHNT and CDR2 is YYREEE (reference sequence). This CDR3 has 17 amino acids. Written as DNA, the CDR3 is TGTGCCAGCAGCAGACCGGGACAGGGATCCTATAATTCACCCCTCCACTTT. This gives the protein CASSRPGQGSYNSPLHF.

This chain connects TRBV5-4 to TRBJ1-2; D gene ambiguous. The CDR3 is 13 amino acids. Trimming pared 6 bases from V and 6 bases from J, leaving 15 bases between. Germline CDR1 SGHNT, CDR2 YYREEE (reference sequence). The CDR3, as DNA: TGTGCCAGCACCCCGCCCGGGAGCAATGGCTACACCTTC. It codes for CASTPPGSNGYTF.

DNA of the CDR3: TGCGCCAGCTTGGAACAGGGGGCGATTAATGAGCAGTTCTTC. It yields the protein CASLEQGAINEQFF. The gene calls are TRBV5-1 and TRBJ2-1; TRBD1 agrees at 9 bases. The CDR3 contains 14 residues. V gave up 7 bases and J gave up 7 bases; unmatched junction bases: 9. Looked up from germline, CDR1 is SGHRS and CDR2 is YFSETQ. Full variable domain (remainder filled in from reference TRBV5-1 and TRBJ2-1): KAGVTQTPRYLIKTRGQQVTLSCSPISGHRSVSWYQQTPGQGLQFLFEYFSETQRNKGNFPGRFSGRQFSNSRSEMNVSTLELGDSALYLCASLEQGAINEQFFGPGTRLTVL.

The chain carries TRBV27 and TRBJ1-6; D not resolved. The germline V and J ends were trimmed by 5 bases and 0 bases, with 11 bases remaining between them. CDR3 length: 16 residues. Germline CDR1 reads MNHEY; CDR2 reads SMNVEV (reference sequence). CDR3 protein: CASSPRAFSYNSPLHF. CDR3 bases: TGTGCCAGCAGTCCCCGAGCCTTCTCCTATAATTCACCCCTCCACTTT.